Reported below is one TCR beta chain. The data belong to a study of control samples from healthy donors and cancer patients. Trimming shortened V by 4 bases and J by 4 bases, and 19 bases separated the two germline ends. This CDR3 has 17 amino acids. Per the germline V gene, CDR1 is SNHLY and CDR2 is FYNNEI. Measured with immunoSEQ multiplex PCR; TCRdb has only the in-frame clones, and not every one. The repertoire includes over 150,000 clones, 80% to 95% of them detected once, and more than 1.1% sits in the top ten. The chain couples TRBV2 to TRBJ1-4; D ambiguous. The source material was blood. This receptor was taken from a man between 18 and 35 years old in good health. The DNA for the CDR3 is TGTGCCAGCAGTGCCCGGAATATTCTCAGGCTTAATGAAAAACTGTTTTTT. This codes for CASSARNILRLNEKLFF. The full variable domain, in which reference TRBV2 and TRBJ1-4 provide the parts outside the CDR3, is EPEVTQTPSHQVTQMGQEVILRCVPISNHLYFYWYRQILGQKVEFLVSFYNNEISEKSEIFDDQFSVERPDGSNFTLKIRSTKLEDSAMYFCASSARNILRLNEKLFFGSGTQLSVL.